The clone carrying this T cell receptor beta chain was seen a handful of times. The data stem from a study of blood T cells in healthy people across ages. Study-wide background: About one barcoded beta molecule per two T cells was captured by template switching.

Through a sample-barcoded 5' primer and a J-beta primer mix, a second PCR was run for about 6 to 12 cycles. TCRdb reprocessed the 5' RACE reads via MiXCR and lists one record per CDR3 protein. The sample records 1.5 million to 2 million distinct CDR3 sequences, about 28% being singletons. This CDR3 has 14 residues. Germline V lookup: CDR1 SNHLY, CDR2 FYNNEI. J lost 6 bases, V lost 7 bases, and 10 bases had no gene match. Peripheral blood samples of roughly 9.8 milliliters were drawn from each donor. Sequencing was done on a sample of blood. The chain recombines TRBV2 with TRBJ2-3; 7 positions agree with TRBD2. The receptor was derived from a woman in her 30s in good health. CDR3 loop: CASTGAGSIDTQYF. CDR3 coding DNA: TGTGCCAGCACTGGAGCGGGGAGTATTGATACGCAGTATTTT.